The rows below give T cell receptor beta chains drawn from one sample of a study of T-cell memory formation after mild COVID-19. TCRdb used MiXCR to reprocess the 5' RACE reads, holding one entry per CDR3 protein. The sample lists around 450,000 distinct CDR3 sequences, 15% to 20% occurring once. The material sequenced was PBMCs or a T cell subset sorted from them (not recorded which). The receptors derive from an adult woman who had mild COVID-19 (a few samples of this study predate the infection). Cell type and time point are not known. CDR3s include the opening cysteine and the closing phenylalanine or tryptophan. The D gene is left open where the match is weak. Part of the rows lack a size; the others show once, few, many or a class for expanded clones.

D,J,V,size,DNA,CDR3
.,TRBJ2-4,TRBV6-2/TRBV6-3,.,TGTGCCAGCAGTTACCCAAGTCACATTCAGTACTTC,CASSYPSHIQYF
.,TRBJ2-5,TRBV30,.,TGTGCCTGGAGTGTGGGGGTTACAGCCCAAGAGACCCAGTACTTC,CAWSVGVTAQETQYF
.,TRBJ2-7,TRBV29-1,.,TGCAGCGTTACGGGGACTGGATTCTACGAGCAGTACTTC,CSVTGTGFYEQYF
.,TRBJ1-3,TRBV18,.,TGTGCCAGCTCACCATTTGCCAGTTTAAACTCTCCCATATATTTT,CASSPFASLNSPIYF
.,TRBJ1-1,TRBV10-3,.,TGTGCCATCACCGACAGGATGAACACTGAAGCTTTCTTT,CAITDRMNTEAFF
.,TRBJ2-5,TRBV10-3,.,TGTGCCATCAGTGAAACAGGGCATGACCTAGAGACCCAGTACTTC,CAISETGHDLETQYF
.,TRBJ1-4,TRBV12-3/TRBV12-4,few,TGTGCCAGCAGTTACCAGGAAAAACTGTTTTTT,CASSYQEKLFF
.,TRBJ1-5,TRBV30,few,TGTGCCTGGAGTCCGAATGGGGGGGGAAAGAGGCCCCAGCATTTT,CAWSPNGGGKRPQHF
.,TRBJ1-2,TRBV9,few,TGTGCCAGCAGCGTATCGGACAGAGCCTATGGCTACACCTTC,CASSVSDRAYGYTF
.,TRBJ1-1,TRBV7-9,few,TGTGCCAGCAGCTTCTATGTGGGCTCGAACACTGAAGCTTTCTTT,CASSFYVGSNTEAFF
.,TRBJ2-5,TRBV5-1,.,TGCGCCAGCAGCATATCCAGCTACAAGGGGGTCCAGTACTTC,CASSISSYKGVQYF
.,TRBJ1-1,TRBV5-1,.,TGCGCCAGCAGCCCCGACGTGTACACTGAAGCTTTCTTT,CASSPDVYTEAFF
TRBD2,TRBJ2-1,TRBV18,.,TGTGCCAGCTCACCAGGAGGGGTAGCGGGATCCTCACCGCTGTTCTTC,CASSPGGVAGSSPLFF
.,TRBJ2-3,TRBV5-6,.,TGTGCCAGCCTAAACGCAGGTCCTTGGGAGAACACAGATACGCAGTATTTT,CASLNAGPWENTDTQYF
.,TRBJ1-5,TRBV19,few,TGTGCCAGTAGTTATATGGTCGGTCTAACTAATCAGCCCCAGCATTTT,CASSYMVGLTNQPQHF
.,TRBJ1-5,TRBV5-1,many,TGCGCCAGCAGCTTATCGGGTAGCAATCAGCCCCAGCATTTT,CASSLSGSNQPQHF